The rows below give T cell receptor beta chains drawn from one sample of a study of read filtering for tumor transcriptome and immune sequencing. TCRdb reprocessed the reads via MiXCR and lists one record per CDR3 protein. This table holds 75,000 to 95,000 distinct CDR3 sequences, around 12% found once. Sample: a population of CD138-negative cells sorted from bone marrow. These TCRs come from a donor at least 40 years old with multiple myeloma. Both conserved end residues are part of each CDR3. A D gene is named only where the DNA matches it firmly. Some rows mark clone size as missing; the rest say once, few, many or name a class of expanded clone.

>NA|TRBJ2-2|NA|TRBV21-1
TGTGCCAGCAGCAATGAAGAGGGGGAGCTGTTTTTT
CASSNEEGELFF
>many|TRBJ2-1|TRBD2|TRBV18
TGTGCCAGCTCAGCCATACGGAGCGGGAGGGACAATGAGCAGTTCTTC
CASSAIRSGRDNEQFF
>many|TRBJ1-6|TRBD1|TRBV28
TGTGCCAGCAGTTCTCCGGGACAGGGCGTTTCACCCCTCCACTTT
CASSSPGQGVSPLHF
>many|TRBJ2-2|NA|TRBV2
TGTGCCAGCAGCCCTCCTAGGGACTTCACCGGGGAGCTGTTTTTT
CASSPPRDFTGELFF
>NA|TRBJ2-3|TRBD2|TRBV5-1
TGCGCCAGCAGCTTGACTGGACTAGCGGGTTCAGATACGCAGTATTTT
CASSLTGLAGSDTQYF
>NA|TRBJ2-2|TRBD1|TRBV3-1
TGTGCCAGCAGCCCCCAACAGGGGACACGCACCGGGGAGCTGTTTTTT
CASSPQQGTRTGELFF
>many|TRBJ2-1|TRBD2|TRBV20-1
TGCAGTGCCGCACCCGGGGGGGACTACAATGAGCAGTTCTTC
CSAAPGGDYNEQFF
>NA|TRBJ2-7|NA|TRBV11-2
TGTGCCAGCAGCTCACCGCGGGACAGAACCTACGAGCAGTACTTC
CASSSPRDRTYEQYF
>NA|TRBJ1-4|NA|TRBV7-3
TGTGCCAGCAGCACCCTCAAGGAAACAACTAATGAAAAACTGTTTTTT
CASSTLKETTNEKLFF
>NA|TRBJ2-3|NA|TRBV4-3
TGCGCCAGCAGCCAAGATGCCCCCCCGGGGGGCCCCGATTATACGCAGTATTTT
CASSQDAPPGGPDYTQYF
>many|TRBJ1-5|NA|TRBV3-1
TGTGCCAGCAGCCCCGGTCCCGGAGTAGGCGATCAGCCCCAGCATTTT
CASSPGPGVGDQPQHF
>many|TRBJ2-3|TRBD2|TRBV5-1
TGCGCCAGCGGGAGCGGGGCCTCTAGCACAGATACGCAGTATTTT
CASGSGASSTDTQYF
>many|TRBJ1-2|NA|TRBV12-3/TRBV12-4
TGTGCCAGCAGTTTAAGGCCGGACTATGGCTACACCTTC
CASSLRPDYGYTF
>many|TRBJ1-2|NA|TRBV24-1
TGTGCCACCAGTGAGGCAGGGAGATCCAACTATGGCTACACCTTC
CATSEAGRSNYGYTF